Presented here are 28 T cell receptor beta chains from one specimen sequenced in a study of OX40 agonist ivuxolimab in advanced cancers. Clones were sequenced by immunoSEQ multiplex PCR, and TCRdb holds only the in-frame ones, with some missing. The sample holds tens of thousands of clones, more than 65% seen once. The specimen comprised CD4+ or CD8+ T cells sorted from blood, sampled in a trial of the OX40 agonist ivuxolimab. The receptors shown here come from an adult with an advanced solid tumor such as melanoma, head and neck, liver or kidney cancer.

The chain is built from TRBV7-2 and TRBJ2-1, with D possibly TRBD2 on 6 matching bases. Germline V gene sequence: CDR1 SGHTA, CDR2 FQGNSA. There are 13 residues in the CDR3. Trimming removed 3 bases from V and 5 bases from J, with 8 bases in between. The CDR3 sequence is CASSLTRDNEQFF. In DNA form, the CDR3 reads TGTGCCAGCAGCTTGACTAGGGACAATGAGCAGTTCTTC.

This chain connects TRBV2 to TRBJ2-3; the D gene is possibly TRBD2 (6 bases). Germline V CDR1 and CDR2: SNHLY, FYNNEI. V lost 1 base and J 2 bases, leaving 22 bases between the germline ends. The CDR3 consists of 19 residues. The CDR3 spells CASSEVWSWTNPFTDTQYF. CDR3 nucleotide sequence: TGTGCCAGCAGTGAAGTATGGTCCTGGACTAACCCTTTCACAGATACGCAGTATTTT.

The CDR3 bases are TGTGCCAGCAGCGAAACGTCTGCTCCCTATGGCTACACCTTC. Translating it yields CASSETSAPYGYTF. The V and J genes are TRBV7-6 and TRBJ1-2; D unclear. This CDR3 comprises 14 residues. V was shortened by 5 bases and J by 4 bases, with 14 bases between the two germline ends. Germline V lookup: CDR1 SGHVS, CDR2 FNYEAQ.

CDR3 nucleotide sequence: TGTGCCAGCAGCGTATCCGTCGGCAGCTCTGGAAACACCATATATTTT. Protein sequence: CASSVSVGSSGNTIYF. The chain recombines TRBV9 with TRBJ1-3; D is unresolved. The CDR3 has 16 amino acids. Germline CDR1 is SGDLS and CDR2 is YYNGEE. V was pared by 1 base and J by 0 bases, with 11 bases between.

The J gene is TRBJ1-1, the V gene TRBV2; D uncertain. This CDR3 region has 14 residues. Germline V gives CDR1 SNHLY, CDR2 FYNNEI. Trimming shortened V by 6 bases and J by 4 bases, and 15 bases separated the two germline ends. CDR3 amino acids: CASRRALVGTEAFF. CDR3 in DNA: TGTGCCAGCAGACGCGCGTTAGTAGGCACTGAAGCTTTCTTT. Drawing the rest from reference TRBV2 and TRBJ1-1, the complete variable domain is EPEVTQTPSHQVTQMGQEVILRCVPISNHLYFYWYRQILGQKVEFLVSFYNNEISEKSEIFDDQFSVERPDGSNFTLKIRSTKLEDSAMYFCASRRALVGTEAFFGQGTRLTVV.

This chain links TRBV4-2 with TRBJ2-3; D gene ambiguous. V lost 4 bases to trimming and J lost 3 bases, with 8 bases between them. This CDR3 is 13 amino acids long. In germline, CDR1 is LGHNA, CDR2 YNFKEQ. CDR3 DNA sequence: TGTGCCAGCAGCCCCCTTAGGACAGATACGCAGTATTTT. This encodes CASSPLRTDTQYF.

This clone was detected only once. V usage is TRBV6-4 and J usage is TRBJ2-2, with D tentatively TRBD2 (5 bases). Trimming pared 4 bases from V and 7 bases from J, leaving 10 bases between. CDR3 length: 13 amino acids. CDR1 and CDR2 from the germline V gene are MRHNA and SNTAGT. The CDR3: CASSGGLGGELFF. The CDR3, as DNA: TGTGCCAGCAGTGGTGGACTCGGCGGGGAGCTGTTTTTT.

The CDR3 sequence is CASSLIGRPDTQYF. The CDR3, as DNA: TGTGCCAGCAGCTTGATTGGAAGACCAGATACGCAGTATTTT. V is TRBV5-8 and J is TRBJ2-3, with no clear D. This CDR3 contains 14 residues. CDR1 is SGHTS, CDR2 YDEGEE, per germline. V lost 1 base and J lost 4, with 10 bases in between.

The chain couples TRBV29-1 to TRBJ1-1; the match to TRBD1 covers 7 bases. Trimming at V came to 5 bases and at J to 0 bases, leaving 6 bases not matched to a gene. The germline V gene encodes CDR1 SQVTM and CDR2 ANQGSEA. The CDR3 sequence is 14 residues long. The CDR3 DNA reads as TGCAGCGTTATGGCAGGGGGTGTGAACACTGAAGCTTTCTTT. Amino acid sequence: CSVMAGGVNTEAFF.

Only one count was recorded for this clone. The chain has TRBV7-8 and TRBJ2-1; TRBD2 agrees at 9 bases. The ends lost 5 bases at V and 5 bases at J; junction bases unmatched: 10. This CDR3 is 16 amino acids long. CDR1 SGHVS and CDR2 FQNEAQ come from the germline V gene. The CDR3 region has the DNA TGTGCCAGCAGCAGATTAGCGGGGGAGAGGGACAATGAGCAGTTCTTC. Its protein is CASSRLAGERDNEQFF.

The J gene is TRBJ2-6, the V gene TRBV11-2; no definite D call. V lost 1 base, J lost 0 bases, and 7 bases lay in between. The CDR3 is 16 residues long. Germline V lookup: CDR1 SGHAT, CDR2 FQNNGV. As DNA, the CDR3 is TGTGCCAGCAGCTTAGGTCCGAGCTCTGGGGCCAACGTCCTGACTTTC. Translating it yields CASSLGPSSGANVLTF.

The chain combines TRBV9 with TRBJ2-1; D not certain. Germline values: CDR1 SGDLS, CDR2 YYNGEE. The CDR3 has 14 residues. Trimming removed 0 bases at V and 10 bases at J, with 14 bases between. The CDR3, as DNA: TGTGCCAGCAGCGTAGCGAACACGGATACCGAGCAGTTCTTC. Amino acid sequence: CASSVANTDTEQFF.

V gene TRBV6-5 combines with J gene TRBJ1-2; D perhaps matches TRBD1 (5 bases). Germline CDR1 and CDR2: MNHEY and SVGAGI. V was trimmed by 5 bases and J by 8 bases, leaving 15 bases between them. CDR3 length: 13 amino acids. CDR3 residues: CASSQLGAWGYTF. CDR3 in DNA: TGTGCCAGCAGTCAGCTTGGGGCCTGGGGCTACACCTTC.

This sequence joins TRBV6-1 and TRBJ1-3; 7 nucleotides line up with TRBD1. The CDR3 covers 14 residues. Germline V gene lookup returns CDR1 MNHNS and CDR2 SASEGT. V shed 5 bases and J 4 bases; nucleotides not matched to a gene: 5. CDR3 bases: TGTGCCAGCAGTCTGACAGGGAAGGGAAACACCATATATTTT. Its protein is CASSLTGKGNTIYF.

The V gene is TRBV7-7, the J gene TRBJ2-5; no definite D call. V shed 5 bases and J shed 4 bases, with 14 bases lying between them. The CDR3 contains 14 residues. Germline CDR1 and CDR2: SSHAT and FNYEAQ (reference sequence). CDR3 residues: CASSPSMTGETQYF. The CDR3 coding sequence is TGTGCCAGCAGCCCATCTATGACCGGAGAGACCCAGTACTTC. Supplemented by reference TRBV7-7 and TRBJ2-5, the full variable domain reads GAGVSQSPRYKVTKRGQDVTLRCDPISSHATLYWYQQALGQGPEFLTYFNYEAQPDKSGLPSDRFSAERPEGSISTLTIQRTEQRDSAMYRCASSPSMTGETQYFGPGTRLLVL.

The V gene is TRBV30, the J gene TRBJ1-2; maybe TRBD1 (5 bases). The CDR3 length is 15 residues. Germline-derived CDR1 and CDR2 are GTSNPN and SVGIG (reference sequence). V lost 2 bases, J lost 6 bases, and 19 bases lay in between. The DNA of the CDR3 is TGTGCCTGGAGTTATGAAGACGGACATTCGAATGGCTACACCTTC. Its protein is CAWSYEDGHSNGYTF.

The chain is built from TRBV27 and TRBJ2-2, with D tentatively TRBD2 (6 bases). Trimming took off 6 bases at V and 4 bases at J, with 9 bases between the two ends. The CDR3 is made up of 13 amino acids. Germline V gene sequence: CDR1 MNHEY, CDR2 SMNVEV (reference sequence). CDR3 bases: TGTGCCAGCAGGCAGGGAGGCACCGGGGAGCTGTTTTTT. This encodes CASRQGGTGELFF.

J is TRBJ1-2 and V is TRBV11-2; D ambiguous. Germline-derived CDR1 and CDR2 are SGHAT and FQNNGV. The CDR3 sequence is 14 residues long. V was clipped by 3 bases and J by 3 bases, with 11 bases between them. The CDR3 DNA sequence: TGTGCCAGCAGCTTGCTAGGCAGCTACTATGGCTACACCTTC. Translation: CASSLLGSYYGYTF.

This clone came up once. The chain is built from TRBV19 and TRBJ2-5; D is tentatively TRBD1 or TRBD2 (5 bases each). The V gene's germline CDR1 is LNHDA and CDR2 SQIVND (reference sequence). This CDR3 region has 17 residues. The V and J ends lost 3 bases and 4 bases respectively, with 21 bases between them. The DNA of the CDR3 is TGTGCCAGTAGTATGCCCGGGGCCTCCTACCGTGGAGAGACCCAGTACTTC. Its protein is CASSMPGASYRGETQYF.

The rearrangement joins TRBV10-3 to TRBJ2-3; 9 bases match TRBD2. Germline lookup yields CDR1 ENHRY and CDR2 SYGVKD. The CDR3 has 15 amino acids. Germline trimming cut 4 bases from V and 1 base from J; bases unmatched to any gene: 3. The CDR3 nucleotides read TGTGCCATCAGTGGGGTAGCGGGGGGCACAGATACGCAGTATTTT. This translates into CAISGVAGGTDTQYF.

The chain is built from TRBV6-5 and TRBJ2-2, with 9 bases lining up with TRBD1. The CDR3 has 15 residues. Trimming cost V 5 bases and J 6 bases; bases outside gene matches: 7. CDR1 and CDR2 from the germline V gene are MNHEY and SVGAGI. The CDR3 DNA reads TGTGCCAGCAGTGGGGACAGGGCCGGGGCCGGGGAGCTGTTTTTT. Protein: CASSGDRAGAGELFF.

The chain joins TRBV5-6 to TRBJ1-3; TRBD1 aligns across 8 bases. Germline trimming cut 6 bases from V and 0 bases from J; bases unmatched to any gene: 17. The CDR3 extends over 19 amino acids. CDR1 is SGHDT, CDR2 YYEEEE, per germline. The CDR3 DNA is TGTGCCAGCACAACTAAAGGACAGGGCAAATATTCCTCTGGAAACACCATATATTTT. It translates to CASTTKGQGKYSSGNTIYF.

The V and J genes are TRBV15 and TRBJ2-5, with D perhaps TRBD2 (6 bases). CDR3 length: 15 residues. V was trimmed by 0 bases and J by 4 bases, leaving 12 bases between them. Germline CDR1 reads LNHNV; CDR2 reads YYDKDF (reference sequence). The CDR3 loop reads CATSRERDGLETQYF. DNA for the CDR3: TGTGCCACCAGCAGAGAGCGGGATGGGCTAGAGACCCAGTACTTC.

In this sample, this clone turned up once. The same CDR3 arises from other DNA sequences in this sample as well. This chain connects TRBV6-5 to TRBJ1-5; D is unresolved. From germline, CDR1 is MNHEY and CDR2 SVGAGI. V was pared by 3 bases and J by 0 bases, with 9 bases between. The CDR3 sequence is 15 residues long. The CDR3 loop reads CASSYSRNSNQPQHF. CDR3 in DNA: TGTGCCAGCAGTTATTCGAGGAATAGCAATCAGCCCCAGCATTTT.

The chain employs TRBV13 and TRBJ1-3; maybe TRBD1 (6 bases). V was clipped by 5 bases and J by 2 bases, with 13 bases between them. Germline-derived CDR1 and CDR2 are PRHDT and FYEKMQ (reference sequence). The CDR3 runs to 15 residues. As DNA, the CDR3 is TGTGCCAGCAGCGAACAGGGTACGACTGGAAACACCATATATTTT. It yields the protein CASSEQGTTGNTIYF.

This clone was observed a few times. This chain uses TRBV28 with TRBJ1-2, with a possible D match to TRBD1 (5 bases). Germline V CDR1 and CDR2: MDHEN, SYDVKM. The CDR3 covers 13 residues. The V end lost 3 bases, the J end lost 5 bases, and 10 bases lay between the germline ends. The DNA for the CDR3 is TGTGCCAGCAGTTTTGGGGGACTATATGGCTACACCTTC. Amino acid sequence: CASSFGGLYGYTF.

The rearrangement links TRBV29-1 to TRBJ2-2; D ambiguous. This CDR3 region has 11 residues. Germline lookup yields CDR1 SQVTM and CDR2 ANQGSEA. Trimming took 6 bases from V and 7 from J, leaving 9 bases between them. In DNA, the CDR3 is TGCAGCGTCCGTAGAAGCGGGGAGCTGTTTTTT. Protein: CSVRRSGELFF.

The chain recombines TRBV6-4 with TRBJ1-1; a possible D gene is TRBD1 (5 bases). V shed 5 bases and J shed 3 bases, with 16 bases lying between them. Germline assignment: CDR1 MRHNA and CDR2 SNTAGT. The CDR3 extends over 15 amino acids. The CDR3 region is CASSKEGYGDTEAFF. CDR3 nucleotides: TGTGCCAGCAGTAAGGAGGGGTATGGGGACACTGAAGCTTTCTTT.